This T cell receptor (beta chain) is drawn from a study of T cells in Graves' hyperthyroidism and ophthalmopathy (dated by TCRdb to the late 2010s). Turning to the overall study: Peripheral blood was sampled at the time of initial diagnosis, prior to any treatment. After sampling, hyperthyroidism patients received methimazole starting at 30 mg daily, and ophthalmopathy patients received high-dose intravenous methylprednisolone. Prospective prediction of ophthalmopathy was tested in an independent validation cohort of 18 to 20 hyperthyroidism patients and some 17 patients who later progressed to ophthalmopathy. TCR Vbeta CDR3 sequencing of 130 to 150 peripheral blood samples (about 45 ophthalmopathy, about 75 hyperthyroidism and some 17 progressor patients) is reported in the paper. The 80 to 100 discovery patients were randomly divided into training and test sets at a 7:3 ratio. In addition, the study compared T-cell repertoires in thyroid tissue and in blood from several Graves' hyperthyroidism patients. A discovery cohort of roughly 96 patients, roughly 45 with Graves' ophthalmopathy and 55 to 60 with stable Graves' hyperthyroidism, was used to find distinguishing TCR V-J signatures. Overall results and qualifications from the work: Most expanded thyroid clonotypes (frequency above 0.001) were also detected in blood, a finding suggesting that blood repertoires may reflect thyroid immune responses. In validation, the model predicted progression to ophthalmopathy a median of about 6.5 months before onset, with 70% to 71% sensitivity and 72.22% specificity. Sample size was not statistically predetermined, and blinding of investigators to group allocation was not performed. In cross-validation, a model built on a 13 V-J signature told ophthalmopathy apart from stable hyperthyroidism with about 90% sensitivity and about 81% specificity, and in testing the same model reached 80%/75%.

Sequences SGHRS (CDR1) and YFSETQ (CDR2) are obtained from the germline V gene. V loses 3 bases of germline sequence and J loses 0 bases, and the interval between the two ends is 12 bases. CDR3 length: 15 amino acids, cysteine to phenylalanine. The CDR3 DNA has 45 bases and is translated from base 1. The TCR beta CDR3 regions were amplified from the RNA transcripts. A first-round RT-PCR of the TCR CDR3 used the HTBI primer set with the Qiagen OneStep RT-PCR kit. Libraries were constructed in a second round of multiplex PCR, after which size selection and purification were performed. Sequencing of the libraries was done on an Illumina HiSeq2000 using paired-end 100 bp reads. The source study handled its data this way. SOAPnuke was used to process the raw data, throwing out any read that contained adapters or uncalled bases, had a mean Phred below 15, or lacked an exact constant-primer or identifier match. COPE v1.2.5 was used to merge high-quality paired reads, and clonotypes were defined as unique nucleotide sequences. MiTCR v1.1 was used to align clonotypes to the IMGT TRBV, TRBD and TRBJ reference segments. The analysis was restricted to V-J combinations with a frequency above 0.0001, which together covered 98% to 99.2% of the repertoires. The TCS score was defined as F50 (clonal expansion) divided by E x V (chaos), with BLOSUM62-based TCRdist calculated between CDR3 peptides within each V-J. Welch's t-statistics and random forest reduced several hundred V-J features to 10 to 15, which were used in a naive Bayes classifier (R e1071). Clones were called with MiXCR by TCRdb after fastp trimmed the public reads at Q25, and only in-frame beta chains were retained. Rows with a matching CDR3 protein are joined into one entry that keeps the most common DNA and genes. TCRdb, not the original authors, processed these V and J calls. In this sample the table shows about 380,000 distinct CDR3 sequences, about 18% of which occur a single time. The ten biggest clones cover 35% to 50% of the sample.

Ophthalmopathy patients had moderately to severely active disease, with a Clinical Activity Score of 3 or more, a NOSPECS grade of 4 or more, and a disease duration of less than 3 months. Exclusion was applied to patients with uncontrolled infections, other autoimmune diseases, pregnancy or lactation. Diagnoses were based on clinical symptoms, serum thyroxine and TRAb, thyroid ultrasound and orbital computed tomography. Ficoll-Paque density gradient centrifugation was used to isolate PBMCs from 9.5 to 10 ml of fresh peripheral blood. Trizol reagent was used to extract total RNA, and RNA quality was then checked on an Agilent 2100 Bioanalyzer. On this clonotype itself: Its antigen is still unknown. Base qualities are missing; no much larger clone stands one base away.

The rearranged chain carries TRBV5-1 and TRBJ1-1; TRBD1 could be the D gene, as 5 bases match. This receptor was obtained from a man aged 18 to 29 with Graves' ophthalmopathy. The sample consisted of blood. The CDR3 sequence is CASSWSRAMNTEAFF. The sequence in DNA is TGCGCCAGCAGCTGGAGCAGGGCCATGAACACTGAAGCTTTCTTT. Outside the CDR3, residues come from the reference TRBV5-1 and TRBJ1-1 proteins, so the full variable domain is: KAGVTQTPRYLIKTRGQQVTLSCSPISGHRSVSWYQQTPGQGLQFLFEYFSETQRNKGNFPGRFSGRQFSNSRSEMNVSTLELGDSALYLCASSWSRAMNTEAFFGQGTRLTVV.